This T cell receptor beta chain was obtained from a study of metastatic and nonmetastatic thyroid tumors. Overall study results and limits: According to reports, the diversity of TCR beta was significantly higher in malignant thyroid tumors than in benign nodules, and this held in both blood and tumor samples.

Remarks on this clone: Its antigen remains unknown.

TCRdb ran MiXCR on the PCR reads. In the table there are 40,000 to 55,000 clones, under 20% of which are singletons. Germline V CDR1 and CDR2: KGHDR, SFDVKD. V lost 4 bases to trimming and J lost 0 bases, with 12 bases between them. The CDR3 contains 15 residues. No patient received treatment before thyroid surgery. Sample: blood. This chain joins TRBV24-1 and TRBJ2-7; D is unresolved. The source is a female donor with papillary thyroid cancer or a benign thyroid nodule (not recorded which). Some clones in this sample may be carry-over from other donors' samples. CDR3 residues: CATSEGDTISYEQYF. In DNA, the CDR3 is TGTGCCACCAGTGAGGGTGACACGATCTCCTACGAGCAGTACTTC.